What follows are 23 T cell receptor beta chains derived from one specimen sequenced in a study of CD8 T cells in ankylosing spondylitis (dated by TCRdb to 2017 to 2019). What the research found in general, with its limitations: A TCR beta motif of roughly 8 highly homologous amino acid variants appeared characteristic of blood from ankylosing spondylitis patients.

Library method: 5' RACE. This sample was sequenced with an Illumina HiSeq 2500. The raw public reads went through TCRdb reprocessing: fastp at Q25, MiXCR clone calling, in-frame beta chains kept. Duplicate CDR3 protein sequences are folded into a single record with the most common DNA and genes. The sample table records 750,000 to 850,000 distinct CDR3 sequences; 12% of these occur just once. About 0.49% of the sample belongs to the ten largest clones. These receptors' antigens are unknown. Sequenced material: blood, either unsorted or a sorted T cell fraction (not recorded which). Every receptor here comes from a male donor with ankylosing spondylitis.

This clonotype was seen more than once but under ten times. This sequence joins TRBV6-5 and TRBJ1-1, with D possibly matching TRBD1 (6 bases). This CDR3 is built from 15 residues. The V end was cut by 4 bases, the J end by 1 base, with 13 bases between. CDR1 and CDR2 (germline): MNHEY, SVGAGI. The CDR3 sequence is CASSSGGAPNTEAFF. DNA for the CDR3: TGTGCCAGCAGTTCCGGGGGGGCTCCGAACACTGAAGCTTTCTTT.

CDR3 sequence (DNA): TGCAGCGTTCAGCGGGGCAGCAACGAGCAGTACTTC. Residues: CSVQRGSNEQYF. The rearrangement uses TRBV29-1 and TRBJ2-7; 7 nucleotides align to TRBD2. CDR1 is SQVTM and CDR2 is ANQGSEA in the germline V gene. This CDR3 contains 12 residues. V lost 5 bases and J lost 5; bases outside the gene matches: 6.

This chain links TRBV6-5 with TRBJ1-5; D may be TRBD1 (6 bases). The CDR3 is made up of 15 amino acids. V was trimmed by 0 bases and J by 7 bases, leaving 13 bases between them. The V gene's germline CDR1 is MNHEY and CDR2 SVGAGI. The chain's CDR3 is CASSYSTQGSQPQHF. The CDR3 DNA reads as TGTGCCAGCAGTTACTCGACGCAGGGGTCCCAGCCCCAGCATTTT.

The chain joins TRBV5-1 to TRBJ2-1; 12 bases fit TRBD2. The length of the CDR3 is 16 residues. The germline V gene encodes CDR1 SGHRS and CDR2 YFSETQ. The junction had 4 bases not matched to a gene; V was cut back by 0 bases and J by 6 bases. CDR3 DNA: TGCGCCAGCAGCTTGGTGGCGACTAGCGGGAGCAATGAGCAGTTCTTC. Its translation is CASSLVATSGSNEQFF. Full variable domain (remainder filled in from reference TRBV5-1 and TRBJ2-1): KAGVTQTPRYLIKTRGQQVTLSCSPISGHRSVSWYQQTPGQGLQFLFEYFSETQRNKGNFPGRFSGRQFSNSRSEMNVSTLELGDSALYLCASSLVATSGSNEQFFGPGTRLTVL.

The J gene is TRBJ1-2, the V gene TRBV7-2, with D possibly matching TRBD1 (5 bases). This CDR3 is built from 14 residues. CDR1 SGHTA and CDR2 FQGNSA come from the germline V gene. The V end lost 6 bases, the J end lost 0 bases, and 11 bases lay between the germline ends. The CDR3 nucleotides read TGTGCCAGCAGTTTCGACAGCTCTAACTATGGCTACACCTTC. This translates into CASSFDSSNYGYTF.

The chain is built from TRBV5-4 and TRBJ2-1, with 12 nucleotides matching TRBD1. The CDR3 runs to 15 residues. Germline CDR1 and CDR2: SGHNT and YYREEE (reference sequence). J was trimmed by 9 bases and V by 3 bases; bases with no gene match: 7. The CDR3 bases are TGTGCCAGCAGCTCTCCGGGACAGGGGGCGGGTGAGCAGTTCTTC. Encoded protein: CASSSPGQGAGEQFF.

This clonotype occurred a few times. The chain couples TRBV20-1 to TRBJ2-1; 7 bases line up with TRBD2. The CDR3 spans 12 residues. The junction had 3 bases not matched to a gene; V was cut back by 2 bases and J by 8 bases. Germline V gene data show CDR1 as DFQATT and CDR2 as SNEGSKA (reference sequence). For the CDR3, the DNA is TGCAGTGCTAGATGGGGGGGGTATGAGCAGTTCTTC. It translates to CSARWGGYEQFF.

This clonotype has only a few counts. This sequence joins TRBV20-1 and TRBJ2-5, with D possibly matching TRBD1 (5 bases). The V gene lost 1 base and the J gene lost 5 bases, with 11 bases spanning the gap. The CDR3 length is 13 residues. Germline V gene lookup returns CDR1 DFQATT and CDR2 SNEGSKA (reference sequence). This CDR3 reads CSARGQLAETQYF. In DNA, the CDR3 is TGCAGTGCTAGAGGACAGCTTGCGGAGACCCAGTACTTC.

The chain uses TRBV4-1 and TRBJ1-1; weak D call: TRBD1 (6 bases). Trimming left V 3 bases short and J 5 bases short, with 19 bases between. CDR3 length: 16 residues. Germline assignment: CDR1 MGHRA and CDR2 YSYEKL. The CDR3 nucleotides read TGCGCCAGCAGCCAGGTCGTTCTCAGGGGTTCGACTGAAGCTTTCTTT. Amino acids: CASSQVVLRGSTEAFF.

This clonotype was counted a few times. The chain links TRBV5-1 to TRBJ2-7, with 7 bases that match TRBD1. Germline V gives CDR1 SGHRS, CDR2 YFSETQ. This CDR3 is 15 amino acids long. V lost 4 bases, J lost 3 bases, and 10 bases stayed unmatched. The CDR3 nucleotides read TGCGCCAGCAGCGAAAATCCGGGACAGTACTACGAGCAGTACTTC. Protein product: CASSENPGQYYEQYF.

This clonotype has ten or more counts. CDR3 sequence reads: CASSRDRGLYEQYF. As DNA, the CDR3 is TGTGCCAGCAGCCGGGACAGGGGCCTCTACGAGCAGTACTTC. The chain combines TRBV4-2 with TRBJ2-7; 10 positions match TRBD1. Germline CDR1 reads LGHNA; CDR2 reads YNFKEQ. CDR3 length: 14 amino acids. Unmatched junction bases numbered 3, after V lost 4 bases and J lost 3 bases.

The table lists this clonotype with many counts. In DNA, the CDR3 is TGCAGTGCTAGACGGACAGGGGCCTACGAGCAGTACTTC. Residues: CSARRTGAYEQYF. The chain recombines TRBV20-1 with TRBJ2-7, with TRBD1 matching 9 bases. Losses at the gene ends were 2 bases for V and 2 bases for J; bases not matched to a gene: 1. The CDR3 is 13 residues long. The germline V gene encodes CDR1 DFQATT and CDR2 SNEGSKA (reference sequence).

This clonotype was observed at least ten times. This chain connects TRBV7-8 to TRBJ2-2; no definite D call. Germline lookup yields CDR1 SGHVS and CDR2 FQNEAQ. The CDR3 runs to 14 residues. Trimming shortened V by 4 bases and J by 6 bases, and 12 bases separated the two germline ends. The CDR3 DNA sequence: TGTGCCAGCAGCTCTAGGAAGAGGCCCGGGGAGCTGTTTTTT. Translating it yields CASSSRKRPGELFF.

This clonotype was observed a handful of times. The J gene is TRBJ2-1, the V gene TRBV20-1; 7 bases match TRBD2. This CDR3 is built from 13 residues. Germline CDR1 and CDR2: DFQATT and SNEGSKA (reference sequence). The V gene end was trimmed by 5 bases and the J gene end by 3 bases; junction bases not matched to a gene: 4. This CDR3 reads CSAGGGLYNEQFF. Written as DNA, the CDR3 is TGCAGTGCTGGGGGAGGGCTCTACAATGAGCAGTTCTTC.

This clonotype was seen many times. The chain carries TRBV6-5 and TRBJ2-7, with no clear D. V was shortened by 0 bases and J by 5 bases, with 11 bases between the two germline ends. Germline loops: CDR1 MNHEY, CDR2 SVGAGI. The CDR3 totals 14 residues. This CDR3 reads CASSYSSAGHEQYF. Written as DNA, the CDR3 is TGTGCCAGCAGTTACTCCTCGGCAGGCCACGAGCAGTACTTC.

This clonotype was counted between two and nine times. This CDR3 is CSASEQWGYTF. As DNA, the CDR3 is TGCAGTGCATCCGAGCAGTGGGGCTACACCTTC. The chain has TRBV20-1 and TRBJ1-2, with no clear D. V dropped 6 bases and J dropped 8 bases, with 13 bases sitting between them. Germline V lookup: CDR1 DFQATT, CDR2 SNEGSKA (reference sequence). This CDR3 comprises 11 residues.

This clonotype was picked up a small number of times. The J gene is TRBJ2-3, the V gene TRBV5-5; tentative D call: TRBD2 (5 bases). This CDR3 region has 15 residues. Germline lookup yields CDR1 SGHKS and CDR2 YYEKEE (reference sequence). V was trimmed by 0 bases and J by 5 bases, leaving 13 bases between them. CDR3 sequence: CASSLGLLFKDTQYF. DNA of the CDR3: TGTGCCAGCAGCTTGGGACTACTATTCAAAGATACGCAGTATTTT.

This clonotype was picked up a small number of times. The CDR3 DNA sequence: TGCAGCGTTGCACGGAACACCGGGGAGCTGTTTTTT. Translating gives CSVARNTGELFF. The V gene is TRBV29-1, the J gene TRBJ2-2, with D unresolved. The CDR3 is 12 residues long. V was cut by 4 bases and J by 1 base, with 4 bases left in between. Per germline, CDR1 SQVTM and CDR2 ANQGSEA.

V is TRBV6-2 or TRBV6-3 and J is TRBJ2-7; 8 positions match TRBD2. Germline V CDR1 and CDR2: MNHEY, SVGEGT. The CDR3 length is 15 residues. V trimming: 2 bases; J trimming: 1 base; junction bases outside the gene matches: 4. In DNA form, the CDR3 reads TGTGCCAGCAGTTACGCTAGCGGGCGATCCTACGAGCAGTACTTC. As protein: CASSYASGRSYEQYF.

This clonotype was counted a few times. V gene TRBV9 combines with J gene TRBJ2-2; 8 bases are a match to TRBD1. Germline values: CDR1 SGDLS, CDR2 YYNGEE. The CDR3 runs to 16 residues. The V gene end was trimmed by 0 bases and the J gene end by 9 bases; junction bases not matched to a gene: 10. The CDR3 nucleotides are TGTGCCAGCAGCGTAGGAGAAGGGACAGGTGGCAGGGAGCTGTTTTTT. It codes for CASSVGEGTGGRELFF.

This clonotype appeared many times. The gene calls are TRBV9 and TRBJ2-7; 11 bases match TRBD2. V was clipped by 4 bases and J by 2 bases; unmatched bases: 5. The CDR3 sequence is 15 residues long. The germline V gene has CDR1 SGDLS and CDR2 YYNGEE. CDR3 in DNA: TGTGCCAGCAGCTCCGGACTAGCGGGCCCCTACGAGCAGTACTTC. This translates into CASSSGLAGPYEQYF.

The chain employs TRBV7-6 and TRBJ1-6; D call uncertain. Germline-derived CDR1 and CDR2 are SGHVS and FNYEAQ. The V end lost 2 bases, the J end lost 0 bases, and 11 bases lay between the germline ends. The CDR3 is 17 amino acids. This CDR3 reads CASSLTSRLSYNSPLHF. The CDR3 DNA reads TGTGCCAGCAGCTTAACGAGTCGACTCTCCTATAATTCACCCCTCCACTTT.

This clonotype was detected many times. The CDR3 bases are TGTGCCAGCAGCTTAACTTACAGCATCGAAGCTTTCTTT. It codes for CASSLTYSIEAFF. The chain is built from TRBV7-8 and TRBJ1-1; D not certain. The V gene's germline CDR1 is SGHVS and CDR2 FQNEAQ. The V end lost 2 bases, the J end lost 8 bases, and 12 bases lay between the germline ends. There are 13 residues in the CDR3.